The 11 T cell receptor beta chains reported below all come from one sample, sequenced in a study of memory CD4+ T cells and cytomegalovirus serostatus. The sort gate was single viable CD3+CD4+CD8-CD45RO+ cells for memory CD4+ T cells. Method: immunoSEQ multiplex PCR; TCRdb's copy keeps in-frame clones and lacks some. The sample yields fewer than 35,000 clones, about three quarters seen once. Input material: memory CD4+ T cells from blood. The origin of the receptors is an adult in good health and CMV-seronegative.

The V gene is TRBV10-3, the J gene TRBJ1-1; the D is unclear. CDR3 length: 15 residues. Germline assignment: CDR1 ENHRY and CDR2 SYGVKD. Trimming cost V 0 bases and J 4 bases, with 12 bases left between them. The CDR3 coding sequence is TGTGCCATCAGTGAGTCGACGGCCCGGGTCACTGAAGCTTTCTTT. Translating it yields CAISESTARVTEAFF.

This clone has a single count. DNA of the CDR3: TGTGCCAGCAGCTTAGCAGGGGGAAACACCATATATTTT. Protein sequence: CASSLAGGNTIYF. The chain joins TRBV7-6 to TRBJ1-3; D is undetermined. Germline V gene sequence: CDR1 SGHVS, CDR2 FNYEAQ. The CDR3 length is 13 residues. Trimming shortened V by 0 bases and J by 4 bases, and 4 bases separated the two germline ends.

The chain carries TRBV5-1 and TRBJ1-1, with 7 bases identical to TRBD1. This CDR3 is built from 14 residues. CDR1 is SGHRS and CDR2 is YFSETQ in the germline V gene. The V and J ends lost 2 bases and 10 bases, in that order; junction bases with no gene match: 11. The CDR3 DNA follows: TGCGCCAGCAGCTTCGGCCCCTCAGGGGGAGCAGCTTTCTTT. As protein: CASSFGPSGGAAFF.

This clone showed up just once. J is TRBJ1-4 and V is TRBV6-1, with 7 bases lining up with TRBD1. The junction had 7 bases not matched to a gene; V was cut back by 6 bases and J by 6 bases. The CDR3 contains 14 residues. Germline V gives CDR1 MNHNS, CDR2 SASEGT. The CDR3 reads CASRSSGTDEKLFF. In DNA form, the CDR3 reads TGTGCCAGCAGGTCCTCCGGGACAGATGAAAAACTGTTTTTT.

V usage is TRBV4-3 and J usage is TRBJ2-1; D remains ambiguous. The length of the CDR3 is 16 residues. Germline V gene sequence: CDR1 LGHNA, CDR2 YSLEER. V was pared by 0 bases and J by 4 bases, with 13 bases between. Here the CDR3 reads CASSQEATVGYNEQFF. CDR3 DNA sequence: TGCGCCAGCAGCCAAGAAGCGACGGTAGGATACAATGAGCAGTTCTTC.

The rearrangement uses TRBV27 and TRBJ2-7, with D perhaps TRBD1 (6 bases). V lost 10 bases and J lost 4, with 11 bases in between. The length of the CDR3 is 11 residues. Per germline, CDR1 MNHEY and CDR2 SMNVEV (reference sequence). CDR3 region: CATAQGYEQYF. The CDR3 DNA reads TGTGCCACCGCACAGGGATACGAGCAGTACTTC.

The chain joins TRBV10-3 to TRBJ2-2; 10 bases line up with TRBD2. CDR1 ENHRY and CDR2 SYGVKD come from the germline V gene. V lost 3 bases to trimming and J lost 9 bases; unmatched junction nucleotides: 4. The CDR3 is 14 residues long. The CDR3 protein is CAISDGAGGRELFF. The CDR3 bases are TGTGCCATCAGTGATGGAGCGGGGGGGCGGGAGCTGTTTTTT.

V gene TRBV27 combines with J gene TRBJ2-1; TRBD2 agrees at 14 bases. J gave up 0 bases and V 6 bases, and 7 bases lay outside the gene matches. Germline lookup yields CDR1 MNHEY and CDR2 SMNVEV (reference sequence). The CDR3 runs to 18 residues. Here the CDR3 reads CASRRGLAGVPSYNEQFF. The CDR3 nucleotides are TGTGCCAGCAGGCGGGGACTAGCGGGAGTCCCCTCCTACAATGAGCAGTTCTTC.

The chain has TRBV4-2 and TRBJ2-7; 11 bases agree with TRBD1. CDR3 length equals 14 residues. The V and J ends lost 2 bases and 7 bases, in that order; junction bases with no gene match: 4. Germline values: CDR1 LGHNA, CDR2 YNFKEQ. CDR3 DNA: TGTGCCAGCAGCCAATGGACAGGGGGCGAAGAGCAGTACTTC. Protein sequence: CASSQWTGGEEQYF.

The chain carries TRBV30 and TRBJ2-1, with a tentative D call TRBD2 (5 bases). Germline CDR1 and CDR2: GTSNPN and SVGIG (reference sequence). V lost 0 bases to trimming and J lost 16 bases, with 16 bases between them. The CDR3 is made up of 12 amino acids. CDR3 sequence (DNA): TGTGCCTGGAGTGTATTTTCCGGGGTGTATTTCTTC. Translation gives CAWSVFSGVYFF.

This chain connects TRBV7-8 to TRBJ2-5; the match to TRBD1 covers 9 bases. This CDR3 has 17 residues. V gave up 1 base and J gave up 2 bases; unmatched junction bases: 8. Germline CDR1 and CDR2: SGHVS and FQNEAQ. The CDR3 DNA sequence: TGTGCCAGCAGCTTAGTGGACGGGGGACAGGGTCAAGAGACCCAGTACTTC. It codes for CASSLVDGGQGQETQYF.